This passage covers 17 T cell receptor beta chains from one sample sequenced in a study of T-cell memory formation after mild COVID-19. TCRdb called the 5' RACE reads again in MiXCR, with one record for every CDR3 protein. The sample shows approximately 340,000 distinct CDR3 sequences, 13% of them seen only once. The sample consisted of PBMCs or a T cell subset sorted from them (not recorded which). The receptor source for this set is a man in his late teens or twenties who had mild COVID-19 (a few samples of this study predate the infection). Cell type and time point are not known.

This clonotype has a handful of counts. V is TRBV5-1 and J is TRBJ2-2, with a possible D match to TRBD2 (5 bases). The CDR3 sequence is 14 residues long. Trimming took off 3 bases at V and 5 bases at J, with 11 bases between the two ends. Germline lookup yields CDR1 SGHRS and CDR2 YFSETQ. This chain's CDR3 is CASSYSRGTGELFF. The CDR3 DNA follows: TGCGCCAGCAGCTACTCCCGGGGAACCGGGGAGCTGTTTTTT.

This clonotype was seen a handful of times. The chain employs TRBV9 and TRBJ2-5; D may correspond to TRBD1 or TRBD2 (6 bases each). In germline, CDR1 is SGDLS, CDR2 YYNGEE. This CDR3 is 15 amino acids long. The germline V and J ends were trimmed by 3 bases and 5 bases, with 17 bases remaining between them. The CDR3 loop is CASSEALGGQETQYF. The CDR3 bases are TGTGCCAGCAGCGAGGCTTTGGGGGGCCAGGAGACCCAGTACTTC.

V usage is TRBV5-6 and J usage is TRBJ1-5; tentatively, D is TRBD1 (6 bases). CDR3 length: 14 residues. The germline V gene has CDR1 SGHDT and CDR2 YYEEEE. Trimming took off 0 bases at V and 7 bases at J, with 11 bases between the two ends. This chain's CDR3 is CASSLDRVWQPQHF. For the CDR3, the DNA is TGTGCCAGCAGCTTGGACAGGGTATGGCAGCCCCAGCATTTT.

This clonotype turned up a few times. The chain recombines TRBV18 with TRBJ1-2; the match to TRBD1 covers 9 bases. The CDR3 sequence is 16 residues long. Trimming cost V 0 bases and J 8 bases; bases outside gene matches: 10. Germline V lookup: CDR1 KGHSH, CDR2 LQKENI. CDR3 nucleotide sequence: TGTGCCAGCTCACCACCGGTGGTGGACAGGGGTACGGGCTACACCTTC. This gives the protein CASSPPVVDRGTGYTF.

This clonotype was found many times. CDR3 residues: CASTPGVIQYF. The CDR3 coding sequence is TGTGCCAGCACCCCTGGGGTAATACAGTACTTC. The rearrangement links TRBV12-3 or TRBV12-4 to TRBJ2-4, with D hard to call. Trimming shortened V by 7 bases and J by 13 bases, and 14 bases separated the two germline ends. The CDR3 totals 11 residues.

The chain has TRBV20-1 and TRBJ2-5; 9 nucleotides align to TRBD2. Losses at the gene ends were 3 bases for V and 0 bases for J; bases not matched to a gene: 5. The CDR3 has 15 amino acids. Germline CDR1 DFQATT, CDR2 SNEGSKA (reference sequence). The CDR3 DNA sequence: TGCAGTGCTAGGAGGGCTAGCGGGGACCAAGAGACCCAGTACTTC. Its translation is CSARRASGDQETQYF.

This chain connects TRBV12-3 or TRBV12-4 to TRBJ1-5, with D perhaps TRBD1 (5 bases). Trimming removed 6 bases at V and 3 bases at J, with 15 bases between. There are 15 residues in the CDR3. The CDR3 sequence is CASSYRDVLNQPQHF. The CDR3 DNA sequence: TGTGCCAGCAGCTACCGGGACGTCCTCAATCAGCCCCAGCATTTT.

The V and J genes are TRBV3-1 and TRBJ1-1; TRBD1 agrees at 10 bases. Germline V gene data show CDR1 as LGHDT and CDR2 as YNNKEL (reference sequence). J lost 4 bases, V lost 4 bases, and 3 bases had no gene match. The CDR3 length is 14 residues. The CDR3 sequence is CASSPRDRGTEAFF. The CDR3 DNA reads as TGTGCCAGCAGCCCCCGGGACAGGGGCACTGAAGCTTTCTTT.

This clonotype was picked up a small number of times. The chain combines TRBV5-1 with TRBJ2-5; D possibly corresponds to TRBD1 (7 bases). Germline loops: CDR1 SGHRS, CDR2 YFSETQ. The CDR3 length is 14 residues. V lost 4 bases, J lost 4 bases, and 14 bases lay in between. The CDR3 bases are TGCGCCAGCAGCGCCCCAGGGGGGACAGAGACCCAGTACTTC. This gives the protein CASSAPGGTETQYF.

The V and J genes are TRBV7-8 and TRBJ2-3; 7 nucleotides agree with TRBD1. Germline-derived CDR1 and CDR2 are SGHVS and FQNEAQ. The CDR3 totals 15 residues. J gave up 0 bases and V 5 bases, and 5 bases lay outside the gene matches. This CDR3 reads CASSDDRASTDTQYF. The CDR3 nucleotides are TGTGCCAGCAGCGACGACAGGGCCAGCACAGATACGCAGTATTTT.

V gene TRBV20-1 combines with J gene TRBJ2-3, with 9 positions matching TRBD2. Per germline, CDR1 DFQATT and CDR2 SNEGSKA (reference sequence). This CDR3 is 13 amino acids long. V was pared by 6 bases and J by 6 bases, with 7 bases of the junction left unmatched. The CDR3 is CSAFSGGRDTQYF. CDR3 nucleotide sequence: TGCAGTGCCTTTAGCGGGGGACGGGATACGCAGTATTTT.

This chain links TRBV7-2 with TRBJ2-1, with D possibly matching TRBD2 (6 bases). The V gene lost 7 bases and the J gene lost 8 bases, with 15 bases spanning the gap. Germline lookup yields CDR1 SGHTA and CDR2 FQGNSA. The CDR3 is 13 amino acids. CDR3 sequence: CASTRGSSDEQFF. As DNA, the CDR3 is TGTGCCAGCACGCGGGGTTCGAGCGATGAGCAGTTCTTC.

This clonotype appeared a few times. CDR3 DNA sequence: TGTGCCAGCAGCTTAGCCCACGGAGCAGAGCAGTACTTC. Encoded protein: CASSLAHGAEQYF. The V gene is TRBV7-9, the J gene TRBJ2-7; no definite D call. Germline CDR1 SEHNR, CDR2 FQNEAQ (reference sequence). This CDR3 is 13 amino acids long. Trimming removed 0 bases from V and 7 bases from J, with 10 bases in between.

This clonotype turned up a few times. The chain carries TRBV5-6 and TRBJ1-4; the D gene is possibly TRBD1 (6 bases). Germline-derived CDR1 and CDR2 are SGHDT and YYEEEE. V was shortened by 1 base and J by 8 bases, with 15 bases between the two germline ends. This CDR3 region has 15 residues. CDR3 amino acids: CASSLPGAAIEKLFF. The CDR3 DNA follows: TGTGCCAGCAGCTTGCCAGGGGCCGCAATCGAAAAACTGTTTTTT.

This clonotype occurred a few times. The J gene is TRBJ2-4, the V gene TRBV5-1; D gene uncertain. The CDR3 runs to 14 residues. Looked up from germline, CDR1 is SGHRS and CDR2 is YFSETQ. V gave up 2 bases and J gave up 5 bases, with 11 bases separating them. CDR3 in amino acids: CASSLLVGENIQYF. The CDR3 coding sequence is TGCGCCAGCAGCTTACTGGTTGGCGAAAACATTCAGTACTTC. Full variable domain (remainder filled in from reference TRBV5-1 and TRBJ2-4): KAGVTQTPRYLIKTRGQQVTLSCSPISGHRSVSWYQQTPGQGLQFLFEYFSETQRNKGNFPGRFSGRQFSNSRSEMNVSTLELGDSALYLCASSLLVGENIQYFGAGTRLSVL.

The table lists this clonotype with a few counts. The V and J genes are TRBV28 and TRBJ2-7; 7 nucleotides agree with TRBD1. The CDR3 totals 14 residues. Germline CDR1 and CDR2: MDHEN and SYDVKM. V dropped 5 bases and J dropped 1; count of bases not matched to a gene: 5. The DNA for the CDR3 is TGTGCCAGCAGTACACCGGGACAGTCCTACGAGCAGTACGTC. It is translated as CASSTPGQSYEQYV.

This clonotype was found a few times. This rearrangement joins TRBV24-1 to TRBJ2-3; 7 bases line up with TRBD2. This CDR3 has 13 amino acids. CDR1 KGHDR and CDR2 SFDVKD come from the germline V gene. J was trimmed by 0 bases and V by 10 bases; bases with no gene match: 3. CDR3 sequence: CATGEGSTDTQYF. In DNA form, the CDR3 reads TGTGCCACAGGGGAGGGGAGCACAGATACGCAGTATTTT.